The rows below give T cell receptor beta chains drawn from one sample of a study of cytomegalovirus exposure and HLA in healthy donors. Profiling relied on immunoSEQ multiplex PCR, and the TCRdb table lists in-frame clones only, not all of them. The sample records 140,000 to 150,000 clones, roughly 86% being singletons. The sample consisted of PBMCs. The receptors derive from a man younger than 35 in good health and CMV-seropositive. The CDR3 runs from the conserved cysteine through the conserved F or W. A D gene is named only where the DNA matches it firmly. Some rows mark clone size as missing; the rest say once, few, many or name a class of expanded clone.

d_gene | j_gene | abundance | v_gene | CDR3aa | CDR3nt
- | TRBJ2-1 | - | TRBV30 | CAWSRKQGLDNEQFF | TGTGCCTGGAGTCGCAAACAGGGATTAGACAATGAGCAGTTCTTC
- | TRBJ1-5 | - | TRBV19 | CASRQVPNQPQHF | TGTGCCAGTAGGCAGGTTCCTAATCAGCCCCAGCATTTT
TRBD2 | TRBJ2-1 | - | TRBV27 | CASNRGLAGGYNEQFF | TGTGCCAGCAACAGGGGACTAGCGGGGGGGTACAATGAGCAGTTCTTC
TRBD1 | TRBJ1-5 | - | TRBV2 | CASTLSTGNQPQHF | TGTGCCAGCACCCTATCGACAGGGAACCAGCCCCAGCATTTT
- | TRBJ1-4 | - | TRBV19 | CASSIDSTFATNEKLFF | TGTGCCAGTAGTATCGACAGCACATTTGCAACTAATGAAAAACTGTTTTTT
- | TRBJ2-7 | once | TRBV5-4 | CASSLHSGSIEQYF | TGTGCCAGCAGCTTGCATAGCGGCTCTATAGAGCAGTACTTC
- | TRBJ2-6 | - | TRBV4-1 | CASSQGGQISSGANVLTF | TGCGCCAGCAGCCAAGGAGGTCAGATCTCCTCTGGGGCCAACGTCCTGACTTTC
TRBD2 | TRBJ2-1 | - | TRBV5-1 | CASSLTRTSGNEQFF | TGCGCCAGCAGCTTGACACGGACTAGCGGGAATGAGCAGTTCTTC
- | TRBJ1-6 | - | TRBV7-3 | CASSLSGPNSPLHF | TGTGCCAGCAGCTTATCTGGGCCCAATTCACCCCTCCACTTT
TRBD1 | TRBJ1-5 | - | TRBV28 | CASSFWAQGARQPQHF | TGTGCCAGCAGTTTCTGGGCCCAGGGGGCCCGCCAGCCCCAGCATTTT
TRBD1 | TRBJ1-1 | - | TRBV27 | CASNRQGPNTEAFF | TGTGCCAGCAACAGACAGGGACCGAACACTGAAGCTTTCTTT
- | TRBJ1-5 | - | TRBV6-1 | CASKWREEGNQPQHF | TGTGCCAGCAAGTGGAGGGAGGAGGGCAATCAGCCCCAGCATTTT
- | TRBJ1-2 | - | TRBV9 | CASKGGVENGYTF | TGTGCCAGTAAAGGGGGGGTAGAAAATGGCTACACCTTC
TRBD2 | TRBJ2-3 | few | TRBV9 | CASSTTVRLAGSSSTDTQYF | TGTGCCAGCAGTACGACGGTTCGCCTAGCGGGGTCGTCTAGCACAGATACGCAGTATTTT
TRBD2 | TRBJ2-3 | - | TRBV7-3 | CASSPYGGNFDTQYF | TGTGCCAGCAGCCCGTACGGGGGGAACTTTGATACGCAGTATTTT
- | TRBJ1-3 | - | TRBV7-2 | CASSLVFGNTIYF | TGTGCCAGCAGCTTAGTATTTGGAAACACCATATATTTT